The 14 T cell receptor beta chains given below trace back to one sample, sequenced in a study of shared clonotypes between healthy human individuals. The table came from immunoSEQ multiplex PCR; TCRdb's copy has only in-frame clones and leaves some out. The data show about 1,500,000 clones, with roughly 96% seen just once and over 1% held by the top ten. Material: naive CD4+ T cells sorted from blood. Subset in this sample: CD45RA+ positively selected. The receptor source for this set is a man aged 30 to 45 in good health.

This clone was counted a single time. V usage is TRBV28 and J usage is TRBJ2-2; D perhaps matches TRBD2 (5 bases). Germline-derived CDR1 and CDR2 are MDHEN and SYDVKM. V gave up 8 bases and J gave up 4 bases, with 5 bases separating them. The CDR3 consists of 11 residues. In DNA form, the CDR3 reads TGTGCCAGCGCGGGCACCGGGGAGCTGTTTTTT. Translated, it gives CASAGTGELFF.

This chain links TRBV27 with TRBJ1-5, with TRBD1 as a possible D gene (6 bases). This CDR3 contains 12 residues. V was shortened by 3 bases and J by 10 bases, with 10 bases between the two germline ends. Germline CDR1 reads MNHEY; CDR2 reads SMNVEV (reference sequence). CDR3 DNA: TGTGCCAGCAGTTTCTCGGGACAACCCCAGCATTTT. Protein product: CASSFSGQPQHF.

This clone was observed a single time. V is TRBV10-3 and J is TRBJ2-1; TRBD1 matches 8 bases. V dropped 6 bases and J dropped 2; count of bases not matched to a gene: 3. The germline V gene encodes CDR1 ENHRY and CDR2 SYGVKD. CDR3 length equals 14 residues. CDR3 bases: TGTGCCATCAGCCAGGGACAGGCCTACAATGAGCAGTTCTTC. Its protein product is CAISQGQAYNEQFF.

This chain links TRBV21-1 with TRBJ2-2; the table names TRBD2, a call not compared with the DNA. TRBV21-1 is given as a pseudogene. CDR3 length equals 19 residues. The CDR3 coding sequence is TGTGCCAGCAGCAAAGCGCCGGGACTAGCGGGAGTTGGGTCCGGGGAGCTGTTTTTT. Translation gives CASSKAPGLAGVGSGELFF.

The chain links TRBV5-1 to TRBJ1-2, with 8 nucleotides matching TRBD1. Trimming took 1 base from V and 2 from J; bases not matched to a gene: 10. This CDR3 is 17 amino acids long. Germline CDR1 is SGHRS and CDR2 is YFSETQ. The CDR3 loop reads CASSLQGAPNWNYGYTF. As DNA, the CDR3 is TGCGCCAGCAGCTTGCAGGGGGCCCCCAATTGGAACTATGGCTACACCTTC. Full variable domain (rest looked up from reference TRBV5-1 and TRBJ1-2): KAGVTQTPRYLIKTRGQQVTLSCSPISGHRSVSWYQQTPGQGLQFLFEYFSETQRNKGNFPGRFSGRQFSNSRSEMNVSTLELGDSALYLCASSLQGAPNWNYGYTFGSGTRLTVV.

The chain uses TRBV7-8 and TRBJ2-1; TRBD1 is a possible D gene (5 bases). The CDR3 extends over 12 amino acids. Trimming took 5 bases from V and 6 from J, leaving 8 bases between them. CDR1 and CDR2 from the germline V gene are SGHVS and FQNEAQ. CDR3 sequence: CASSLTGNEQFF. CDR3 bases: TGTGCCAGCAGCCTAACAGGCAATGAGCAGTTCTTC.

This chain joins TRBV5-8 and TRBJ2-7, with 11 bases identical to TRBD1. Germline CDR1 and CDR2: SGHTS and YDEGEE. With 3 bases clipped from V and 6 bases from J, the junction kept 8 bases outside the gene matches. This CDR3 has 15 residues. CDR3 nucleotide sequence: TGTGCCAGCAGCTCGGACAGGGGGCGAAAGTTCGAGCAGTACTTC. This encodes CASSSDRGRKFEQYF. The full variable domain, its missing parts supplied by reference TRBV5-8 and TRBJ2-7, is EAGVTQSPTHLIKTRGQQATLRCSPISGHTSVYWYQQALGLGLQFLLWYDEGEERNRGNFPPRFSGRQFPNYSSELNVNALELEDSALYLCASSSDRGRKFEQYFGPGTRLTVT.

This clone was seen only once. J is TRBJ2-4 and V is TRBV28; TRBD1 is a possible D gene (6 bases). CDR3 length equals 13 residues. Per germline, CDR1 MDHEN and CDR2 SYDVKM. Trimming took 3 bases from V and 7 from J, leaving 10 bases between them. The chain's CDR3 is CASSLRQGNIQYF. The CDR3 DNA reads TGTGCCAGCAGTTTGAGGCAGGGGAACATTCAGTACTTC.

The chain carries TRBV7-2 and TRBJ1-5; 7 bases align to TRBD1. Unmatched junction bases numbered 11, after V lost 6 bases and J lost 12 bases. Germline CDR1 is SGHTA and CDR2 is FQGNSA. CDR3 length: 13 amino acids. The CDR3 is CASSQAGGENQHF. In DNA, the CDR3 is TGTGCCAGCAGTCAAGCAGGGGGTGAGAACCAGCATTTT.

The chain carries TRBV28 and TRBJ1-5; 8 nucleotides agree with TRBD1. The CDR3 totals 17 residues. The V gene end was trimmed by 3 bases and the J gene end by 1 base; junction bases not matched to a gene: 8. The germline CDR1 and CDR2 sequences are MDHEN and SYDVKM. The CDR3 loop is CASSLASGGRSNQPQHF. In DNA form, the CDR3 reads TGTGCCAGCAGTTTGGCCTCAGGGGGCAGAAGCAATCAGCCCCAGCATTTT.

The chain uses TRBV18 and TRBJ2-7; D uncertain. Germline CDR1 and CDR2: KGHSH and LQKENI. This CDR3 spans 14 amino acids. Trimming removed 3 bases at V and 4 bases at J, with 13 bases between. CDR3 in amino acids: CASSPTSHTYEQYF. The CDR3 DNA sequence: TGTGCCAGCTCACCGACCTCCCATACATACGAGCAGTACTTC.

V usage is TRBV5-4 and J usage is TRBJ2-5; 10 nucleotides agree with TRBD2. Per germline, CDR1 SGHNT and CDR2 YYREEE (reference sequence). This CDR3 has 17 residues. Losses at the gene ends were 3 bases for V and 1 base for J; bases not matched to a gene: 9. The DNA of the CDR3 is TGTGCCAGCAGCTCCGAAGCGGGAGGGAGATCCCAAGAGACCCAGTACTTC. Translating it yields CASSSEAGGRSQETQYF. Full variable domain (remainder filled in from reference TRBV5-4 and TRBJ2-5): ETGVTQSPTHLIKTRGQQVTLRCSSQSGHNTVSWYQQALGQGPQFIFQYYREEENGRGNFPPRFSGLQFPNYSSELNVNALELDDSALYLCASSSEAGGRSQETQYFGPGTRLLVL.

V is TRBV27 and J is TRBJ1-2; no definite D call. The V end was cut by 6 bases, the J end by 4 bases, with 15 bases between. The CDR3 loop spans 14 amino acids. Germline V gene data show CDR1 as MNHEY and CDR2 as SMNVEV (reference sequence). CDR3 amino acids: CASRDLTGVYGYTF. In nucleotides, the CDR3 is TGTGCCAGCAGGGACTTGACCGGGGTCTATGGCTACACCTTC.

This clone was observed a single time. The chain joins TRBV20-1 to TRBJ2-7; D is ambiguous. Germline values: CDR1 DFQATT, CDR2 SNEGSKA (reference sequence). The CDR3 consists of 11 residues. Trimming took off 6 bases at V and 5 bases at J, with 11 bases between the two ends. The CDR3 is CSASWVDEQYF. The CDR3 region has the DNA TGCAGTGCCAGTTGGGTGGACGAGCAGTACTTC.